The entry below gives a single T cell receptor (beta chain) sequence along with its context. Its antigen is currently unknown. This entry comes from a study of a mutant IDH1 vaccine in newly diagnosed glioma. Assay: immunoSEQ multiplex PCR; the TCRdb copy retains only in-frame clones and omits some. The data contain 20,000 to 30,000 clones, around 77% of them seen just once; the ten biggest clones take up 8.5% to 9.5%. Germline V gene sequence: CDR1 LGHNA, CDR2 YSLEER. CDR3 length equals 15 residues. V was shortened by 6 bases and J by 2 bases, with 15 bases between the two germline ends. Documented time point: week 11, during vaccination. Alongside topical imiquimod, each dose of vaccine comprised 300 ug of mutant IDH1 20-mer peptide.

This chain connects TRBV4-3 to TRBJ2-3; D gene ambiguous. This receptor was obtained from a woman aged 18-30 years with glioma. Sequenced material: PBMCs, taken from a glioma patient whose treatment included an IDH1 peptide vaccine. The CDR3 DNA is TGCGCCAGCAGACAGTCCCTCCTGTACACAGATACGCAGTATTTT. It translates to CASRQSLLYTDTQYF.